The T cell receptor (beta chain) under discussion was sequenced for a study of T cell repertoires in cytomegalovirus infection. On the study more broadly: Public signatures in TCR beta pointed to CMV infection and matching HLA type. General study points: CMV-specific TCR beta clonotypes restricted by HLA-C were the ones dominating the ex vivo response.

Many counts were recorded for this clonotype. Antigen unknown. TCRdb called the reads again in MiXCR, with one record for every CDR3 protein. The table shows more than 85,000 distinct CDR3 sequences, with under 25% occurring only once. CDR3 size: 14 residues. The germline V and J ends were trimmed by 2 bases and 5 bases, with 12 bases remaining between them. The chain uses TRBV12-3 or TRBV12-4 and TRBJ1-1, with D tentatively TRBD1 (6 bases). This sequence was found in a human donor in good health (CMV status not recorded). Some clones in this sample may be carry-over from other donors' samples. Source material: CD8+ T cells from PBMCs. CDR3 loop: CASSLPGARTEAFF. As DNA, the CDR3 is TGTGCCAGCAGTTTACCGGGGGCGCGAACTGAAGCTTTCTTT.